This TCR beta chain was identified during a study of Graves' ophthalmopathy and Graves' hyperthyroidism. On the study more broadly: The collection of peripheral blood took place at initial diagnosis, before any treatment. Study findings and constraints: Blood also held most thyroid clonotypes expanded above 0.001 frequency. Prediction of ophthalmopathy progression reached over 65% sensitivity and under 80% specificity.

V lost 6 bases and J 3 bases, leaving 14 bases between the germline ends. The germline gives CDR1 SQVTM, CDR2 ANQGSEA. The CDR3 has 13 residues. A remark on this clonotype: Its antigen is still unknown.

Researchers took RNA transcripts and amplified TCR beta CDR3 regions from them. HTBI primers were employed in first-round RT-PCR, then a second-round multiplex PCR followed. TCRdb analysed the multiplex PCR reads with MiXCR anew, one entry per CDR3 protein. The table records roughly 700,000 distinct CDR3 sequences, approximately 40% of them present only once. This receptor was obtained from an adult man with Graves' ophthalmopathy. V and J are TRBV29-1 and TRBJ1-2; a possible D gene is TRBD1 (6 bases). Sequenced material: peripheral blood. CDR3 bases: TGCAGCGTAGCTCCCGGGACACACTATGGCTACACCTTC. Its protein is CSVAPGTHYGYTF. Supplemented by reference TRBV29-1 and TRBJ1-2, the full variable domain reads SAVISQKPSRDICQRGTSLTIQCQVDSQVTMMFWYRQQPGQSLTLIATANQGSEATYESGFVIDKFPISRPNLTFSTLTVSNMSPEDSSIYLCSVAPGTHYGYTFGSGTRLTVV.